The 22 T cell receptor beta chains listed next were all sequenced from one sample in a study of T-cell memory formation after mild COVID-19. TCRdb called the 5' RACE reads again in MiXCR, with one record for every CDR3 protein. The sample includes about 340,000 distinct CDR3 sequences, around 15% of them seen just once. The material sequenced was PBMCs or a T cell subset sorted from them (not recorded which). Receptors were obtained from a man aged 18 to 29 who had mild COVID-19 (a few samples of this study predate the infection). Cell type and time point are not known.

This clonotype was seen only once. V is TRBV18 and J is TRBJ1-4, with D tentatively TRBD1 (5 bases). Between the trimmed V and J ends, which lost 6 bases and 4 bases, there was a span of 12 bases. The CDR3 extends over 14 amino acids. Germline V gives CDR1 KGHSH, CDR2 LQKENI. The CDR3 coding sequence is TGTGCCAGCTCCGGCGGGGCTAATAATGAAAAACTGTTTTTT. This codes for CASSGGANNEKLFF. Together with reference TRBV18 and TRBJ1-4, the CDR3 gives the full variable domain: NAGVMQNPRHLVRRRGQEARLRCSPMKGHSHVYWYRQLPEEGLKFMVYLQKENIIDESGMPKERFSAEFPKEGPSILRIQQVVRGDSAAYFCASSGGANNEKLFFGSGTQLSVL.

Many counts were recorded for this clonotype. The chain links TRBV5-1 to TRBJ2-1; 11 bases align to TRBD2. Trimming removed 2 bases from V and 3 bases from J; junction bases left unmatched: 1. The CDR3 sequence is 15 residues long. The germline V gene encodes CDR1 SGHRS and CDR2 YFSETQ. CDR3 sequence: CASSLGLAGYNEQFF. In DNA, the CDR3 is TGCGCCAGCAGCTTAGGACTAGCGGGCTACAATGAGCAGTTCTTC.

In this sample, this clonotype turned up a few times. The chain couples TRBV20-1 to TRBJ2-2; D not certain. Trimming shortened V by 5 bases and J by 6 bases, and 13 bases separated the two germline ends. CDR1 and CDR2 from the germline V gene are DFQATT and SNEGSKA (reference sequence). This CDR3 contains 13 residues. In nucleotides, the CDR3 is TGCAGTGCTGGCAAGGTGCTGTCCGGGGAGCTGTTTTTT. Translation: CSAGKVLSGELFF.

In its sample, this clonotype was seen a few times. V and J are TRBV24-1 and TRBJ2-1; D is perhaps TRBD1 (5 bases). The CDR3 consists of 14 residues. Germline V CDR1 and CDR2: KGHDR, SFDVKD. Trimming removed 7 bases from V and 4 bases from J, with 13 bases in between. Written as DNA, the CDR3 is TGTGCCACCAGCCCAGGGCCCCGGTACAATGAGCAGTTCTTC. This codes for CATSPGPRYNEQFF.

A few counts support this clonotype. The J gene is TRBJ1-1, the V gene TRBV6-2 or TRBV6-3; 7 nucleotides line up with TRBD1. V lost 6 bases, J lost 7 bases, and 2 bases stayed unmatched. The CDR3 contains 11 residues. The germline CDR1 and CDR2 sequences are MNHEY and SVGEGT. CDR3 protein: CASSQGVEAFF. The CDR3 nucleotides are TGTGCCAGCAGCCAGGGGGTTGAAGCTTTCTTT.

This clonotype turned up a few times. This sequence joins TRBV5-4 and TRBJ2-1; TRBD1 is a possible D gene (5 bases). CDR1 and CDR2 (germline): SGHNT, YYREEE (reference sequence). The CDR3 runs 13 residues. The V and J ends lost 7 bases and 5 bases respectively, with 13 bases between them. The CDR3 here is CASSWTQNNEQFF. The DNA for the CDR3 is TGTGCCAGCTCGTGGACACAGAACAATGAGCAGTTCTTC. The full variable domain, its missing parts supplied by reference TRBV5-4 and TRBJ2-1, is ETGVTQSPTHLIKTRGQQVTLRCSSQSGHNTVSWYQQALGQGPQFIFQYYREEENGRGNFPPRFSGLQFPNYSSELNVNALELDDSALYLCASSWTQNNEQFFGPGTRLTVL.

The V gene is TRBV20-1, the J gene TRBJ1-1; D is unresolved. The CDR3 covers 12 residues. CDR1 and CDR2 from the germline V gene are DFQATT and SNEGSKA (reference sequence). V dropped 4 bases and J dropped 1 base, with 7 bases sitting between them. The CDR3 region is CSANLGNTEAFF. For the CDR3, the DNA is TGCAGTGCTAATCTGGGGAACACTGAAGCTTTCTTT.

In this sample, this clonotype turned up a few times. This chain joins TRBV7-9 and TRBJ2-1, with a possible D match to TRBD2 (6 bases). This CDR3 is 16 amino acids long. The germline V gene has CDR1 SEHNR and CDR2 FQNEAQ (reference sequence). V gave up 5 bases and J gave up 3 bases, with 17 bases separating them. CDR3: CASSPTRGRRYNEQFF. The CDR3 DNA reads as TGTGCCAGCAGCCCGACCCGGGGGAGACGCTACAATGAGCAGTTCTTC.

This clonotype showed up just a few times. The chain uses TRBV12-3 or TRBV12-4 and TRBJ2-5; TRBD1 matches 9 bases. Trimming removed 7 bases from V and 3 bases from J; junction bases left unmatched: 3. This CDR3 has 13 residues. In DNA form, the CDR3 reads TGTGCCAGCACCACAGGGGGCAAAGAGACCCAGTACTTC. Protein sequence: CASTTGGKETQYF.

This clonotype was seen a few times. The CDR3 DNA is TGTGCCAGCTCCGCAGGGCTCTATGGCTACACCTTC. Its protein product is CASSAGLYGYTF. V gene TRBV18 combines with J gene TRBJ1-2, with a weak D call TRBD1 (5 bases). Per the germline V gene, CDR1 is KGHSH and CDR2 is LQKENI. The CDR3 is 12 residues long. With 6 bases removed from V and 4 bases from J, the gap between germline ends came to 9 bases.

The sample holds a few counts of this clonotype. The chain couples TRBV4-3 to TRBJ2-2; 16 bases align to TRBD2. The V gene's germline CDR1 is LGHNA and CDR2 YSLEER. Germline trimming cut 1 base from V and 4 bases from J; bases unmatched to any gene: 12. The CDR3 extends over 21 amino acids. CDR3: CASSQGIQAGLAGGSTGELFF. DNA for the CDR3: TGCGCCAGCAGCCAAGGGATTCAGGCGGGACTAGCGGGGGGGAGCACCGGGGAGCTGTTTTTT.

The table lists this clonotype with a few counts. The V call is TRBV12-3 or TRBV12-4, the J call TRBJ2-5; D remains unclear. The CDR3 runs to 12 residues. Trimming pared 6 bases from V and 4 bases from J, leaving 9 bases between. CDR3 amino acids: CASSRLRETQYF. The CDR3 bases are TGTGCCAGCAGCCGGCTACGAGAGACCCAGTACTTC.

V and J are TRBV14 and TRBJ2-1; no clear D gene. The CDR3 is made up of 14 amino acids. Per germline, CDR1 SGHDN and CDR2 FVKESK. The ends were cut back, 3 bases at V and 5 bases at J, with 11 bases in the middle. The CDR3 loop reads CASSQVQENNEQFF. The CDR3 DNA reads TGTGCCAGCAGCCAGGTCCAGGAAAACAATGAGCAGTTCTTC. Complete variable domain (other parts from reference TRBV14 and TRBJ2-1): EAGVTQFPSHSVIEKGQTVTLRCDPISGHDNLYWYRRVMGKEIKFLLHFVKESKQDESGMPNNRFLAERTGGTYSTLKVQPAELEDSGVYFCASSQVQENNEQFFGPGTRLTVL.

This clonotype was seen only a few times. The V gene is TRBV20-1, the J gene TRBJ2-3; 13 bases align to TRBD2. The V gene's germline CDR1 is DFQATT and CDR2 SNEGSKA (reference sequence). The CDR3 sequence is 14 residues long. Losses at the gene ends were 7 bases for V and 5 bases for J; bases not matched to a gene: 6. The chain's CDR3 is CSVTSGGARDTQYF. The CDR3 DNA is TGCAGTGTTACTAGCGGGGGGGCCAGAGATACGCAGTATTTT.

The chain uses TRBV6-1 and TRBJ1-3, with D hard to call. The germline V gene has CDR1 MNHNS and CDR2 SASEGT. The V gene lost 4 bases and the J gene lost 0 bases, with 16 bases spanning the gap. CDR3 length: 17 amino acids. The CDR3 loop is CASSAALGASSGNTIYF. In DNA form, the CDR3 reads TGTGCCAGCAGTGCCGCCCTCGGCGCCTCCTCTGGAAACACCATATATTTT.

This clonotype was detected many times. The gene calls are TRBV29-1 and TRBJ1-1, with unresolved D. The germline V gene encodes CDR1 SQVTM and CDR2 ANQGSEA. The CDR3 spans 10 residues. Trimming took 4 bases from V and 2 from J, leaving 2 bases between them. Written as DNA, the CDR3 is TGCAGCGTTGGAAACACTGAAGCTTTCTTT. This gives the protein CSVGNTEAFF. The variable domain in full, completed from reference TRBV29-1 and TRBJ1-1, reads SAVISQKPSRDICQRGTSLTIQCQVDSQVTMMFWYRQQPGQSLTLIATANQGSEATYESGFVIDKFPISRPNLTFSTLTVSNMSPEDSSIYLCSVGNTEAFFGQGTRLTVV.

This clonotype was observed many times. The genes are TRBV28 and TRBJ2-7, with 7 bases matching TRBD1. The germline V gene encodes CDR1 MDHEN and CDR2 SYDVKM. This CDR3 has 13 amino acids. After removal of 8 bases from V and 5 bases from J, the junction contained 9 bases not matched to a gene. The CDR3 DNA follows: TGTGCCAGCGGGGGACAGAATGGCAACGAGCAGTACTTC. Its translation is CASGGQNGNEQYF.

This clonotype was seen at least ten times. The V gene is TRBV9, the J gene TRBJ2-1; D remains ambiguous. CDR1 and CDR2 (germline): SGDLS, YYNGEE. V dropped 3 bases and J dropped 0 bases, with 10 bases sitting between them. The CDR3 has 15 amino acids. The CDR3 spells CASSGRRSSYNEQFF. The CDR3 bases are TGTGCCAGCAGCGGCCGGAGAAGCTCCTACAATGAGCAGTTCTTC.

This clonotype was detected only a few times. V and J are TRBV20-1 and TRBJ2-3; 8 bases fit TRBD2. The trim removed 6 bases at V and 4 bases at J, leaving 12 bases unmatched. Per the germline V gene, CDR1 is DFQATT and CDR2 is SNEGSKA (reference sequence). The CDR3 consists of 15 residues. The CDR3 protein is CSADEPGLDADTQYF. The DNA of the CDR3 is TGCAGTGCCGACGAACCGGGACTAGACGCAGATACGCAGTATTTT.

This chain uses TRBV18 with TRBJ1-2; D might be TRBD1 (6 bases). There are 15 residues in the CDR3. The germline V gene encodes CDR1 KGHSH and CDR2 LQKENI. V gave up 0 bases and J gave up 5 bases, with 13 bases separating them. CDR3 in DNA: TGTGCCAGCTCACCACCGGTCGGGACACTATATGGCTACACCTTC. Protein sequence: CASSPPVGTLYGYTF.

This clonotype came up a few times. The genes are TRBV10-1 and TRBJ2-1; TRBD2 matches 12 bases. Germline-derived CDR1 and CDR2 are WNHNN and SYGVQD (reference sequence). The CDR3 contains 14 residues. J gave up 6 bases and V 5 bases, and 2 bases lay outside the gene matches. CDR3 amino acids: CASSKTSGGNEQFF. The CDR3 region has the DNA TGCGCCAGCAGTAAGACTAGCGGGGGCAATGAGCAGTTCTTC.

The chain couples TRBV23-1 to TRBJ2-7, with 7 bases aligning to TRBD1. TRBV23-1 is noted as an ORF with a role that remains uncertain. This CDR3 spans 14 amino acids. Losses at the gene ends were 4 bases for V and 3 bases for J; bases not matched to a gene: 6. The CDR3 protein is CASSRAGGIYEQYF. CDR3 DNA: TGCGCCAGCAGTCGTGCAGGGGGTATCTACGAGCAGTACTTC.